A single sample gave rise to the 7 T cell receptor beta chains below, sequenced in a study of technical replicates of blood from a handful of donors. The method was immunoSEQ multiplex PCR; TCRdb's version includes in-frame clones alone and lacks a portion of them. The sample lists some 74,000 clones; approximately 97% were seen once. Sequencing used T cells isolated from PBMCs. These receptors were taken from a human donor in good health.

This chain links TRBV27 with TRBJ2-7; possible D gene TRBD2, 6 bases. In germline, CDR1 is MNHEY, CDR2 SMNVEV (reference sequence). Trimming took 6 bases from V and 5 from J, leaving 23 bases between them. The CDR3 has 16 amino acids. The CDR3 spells CASSPFYTSLHDEQYF. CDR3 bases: TGTGCCAGCAGCCCTTTCTATACTAGCCTGCACGACGAGCAGTACTTC.

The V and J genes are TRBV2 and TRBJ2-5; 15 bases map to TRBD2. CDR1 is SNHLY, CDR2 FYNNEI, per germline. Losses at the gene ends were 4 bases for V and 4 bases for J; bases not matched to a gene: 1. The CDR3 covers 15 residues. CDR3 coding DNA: TGTGCCAGCAGTGGGACTAGCGGGAGGGCAGAGACCCAGTACTTC. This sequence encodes CASSGTSGRAETQYF.

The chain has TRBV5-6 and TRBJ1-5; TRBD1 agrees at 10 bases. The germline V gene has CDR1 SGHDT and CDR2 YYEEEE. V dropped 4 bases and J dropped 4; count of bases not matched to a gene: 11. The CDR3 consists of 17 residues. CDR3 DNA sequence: TGTGCCAGCAGCCTCTCCGGGACAGGGGATTGGAATCAGCCCCAGCATTTT. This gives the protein CASSLSGTGDWNQPQHF. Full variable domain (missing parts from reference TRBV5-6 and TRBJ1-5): DAGVTQSPTHLIKTRGQQVTLRCSPKSGHDTVSWYQQALGQGPQFIFQYYEEEERQRGNFPDRFSGHQFPNYSSELNVNALLLGDSALYLCASSLSGTGDWNQPQHFGDGTRLSIL.

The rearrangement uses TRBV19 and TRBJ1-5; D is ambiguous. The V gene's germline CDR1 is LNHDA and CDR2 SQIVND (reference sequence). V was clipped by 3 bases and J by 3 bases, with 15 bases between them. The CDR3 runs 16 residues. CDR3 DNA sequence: TGTGCCAGTAGTATGATACATCCCGTCGACAATCAGCCCCAGCATTTT. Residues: CASSMIHPVDNQPQHF.

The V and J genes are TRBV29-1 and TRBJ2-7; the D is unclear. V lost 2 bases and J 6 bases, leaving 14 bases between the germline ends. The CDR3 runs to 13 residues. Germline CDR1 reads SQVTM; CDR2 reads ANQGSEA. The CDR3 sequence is CSVERLDLSEQYF. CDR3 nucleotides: TGCAGCGTTGAAAGGCTAGATTTAAGCGAGCAGTACTTC.

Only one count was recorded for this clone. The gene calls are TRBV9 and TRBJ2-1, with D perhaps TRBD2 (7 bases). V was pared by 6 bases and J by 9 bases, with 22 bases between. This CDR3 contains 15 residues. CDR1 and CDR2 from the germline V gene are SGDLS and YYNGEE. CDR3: CASNTERGAFGEQFF. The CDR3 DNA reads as TGTGCCAGCAACACCGAACGGGGGGCTTTCGGTGAGCAGTTCTTC.

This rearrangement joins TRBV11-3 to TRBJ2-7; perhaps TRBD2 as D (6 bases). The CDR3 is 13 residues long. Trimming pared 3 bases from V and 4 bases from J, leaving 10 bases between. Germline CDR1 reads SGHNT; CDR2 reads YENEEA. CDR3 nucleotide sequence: TGTGCCAGCAGCTTCGGCGGGAAATACGAGCAGTACTTC. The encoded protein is CASSFGGKYEQYF.